This TCR beta chain was sequenced in a study of T-cell reconstitution after alpha-beta-depleted transplantation in children (dated by TCRdb to the mid-2010s). Looking at the study overall: T-cell immune reconstitution after TCRalphabeta/CD19-depleted allogeneic hematopoietic cell transplantation in children was quantitatively tracked in the study by means of TCR repertoire profiling. Overall results and qualifications from the work: The apparently early recovery of alphabetaT-cell counts about two months after transplant reportedly depended on only several hundred rapidly expanded clones that came from non-depleted graft cells. Hyperexpanded clone frequencies declined over subsequent months; after one year, T-cell counts and TCRbeta diversity were mostly attributed to newly produced T cells. In some patients, high TCRbeta diversity at day 60 was attributed to recipient T cells and intrathymic progenitors that had survived conditioning.

Library method: PCR. Sequencing took place on an Illumina HiSeq 2500. Molecular barcoding was employed in the preparation of TCR libraries, with unique molecular identifiers being used to normalize TCRbeta repertoire quantification. The public reads were quality trimmed at Q25 with fastp and then assembled into clones with MiXCR by TCRdb, keeping productive beta chains. Each record represents a unique CDR3 protein, reported with the most common genes and DNA among its rows. Counted in this sample were fewer than 500,000 distinct CDR3 sequences; roughly two fifths of them appeared once. 25% to 30% of the sample is taken by the ten largest. The CDR3, cysteine through phenylalanine, is 15 amino acids long. CDR3 DNA only is kept here, 45 bases in frame from base 1. The treatment or condition tag for this specimen amounts to: allogeneic hematopoietic cell transplantation with graft depleted of TCRalphabeta T cells and CD19 B cells. Transplant recipients were children who received TCRalphabeta/CD19-depleted allogeneic hematopoietic cell grafts.

With respect to this clonotype: No cognate antigen has been identified for it. Mismatch with germline at one junction end may stem from a read error.

The material was PBMCs, obtained before TCRalphabeta/CD19-depleted stem cell transplant. This TCR was sampled from a girl between 2 and 10 years old with aplastic anemia, due to receive a stem cell transplant. The chain is made from TRBV12-3 or TRBV12-4 and TRBJ2-2, with TRBD2 as a weak D call on 6 bases. The CDR3 corresponds to CVSSPRGSGTGELFF. The nucleotide sequence reads TGTGTCAGCAGTCCTCGGGGTAGCGGCACCGGGGAGCTGTTTTTT.